This paragraph reports one T cell receptor beta chain. Antigen specificity is unknown. This sample is drawn from a study of cytomegalovirus exposure and HLA in healthy donors. Study context: Among the roughly 400 genotyped donors, around 81% were placed in the Caucasian-associated ancestry cluster.

Points from the study as a whole: As a later analysis revealed, the rate of TCR association differed by HLA locus, with DRB1 most and HLA-C fewest. Later findings reportedly placed an Asian-associated ancestry cluster below the 666-donor mean for N-insertions.

This PCR relied on a set of 60 Vbeta primers and 13 Jbeta primers. Sequencing was performed with immunoSEQ multiplex PCR; in TCRdb, only in-frame clones are kept and a portion is missing. The data contain 60,000 to 75,000 clones, around 87% of them singletons. The germline V gene encodes CDR1 LNHDA and CDR2 SQIVND (reference sequence). The ends were cut back, 5 bases at V and 2 bases at J, with 20 bases in the middle. The CDR3 runs to 17 residues. The receptor was isolated from a woman under 40 in good health and CMV-seropositive. Material for sequencing was PBMCs. This rearrangement joins TRBV19 to TRBJ2-3, with unresolved D. CDR3 residues: CASSPYGSYHYTDTQYF. In nucleotides, the CDR3 is TGTGCCAGTAGTCCATACGGGTCTTATCATTACACAGATACGCAGTATTTT.